This TCR beta chain is from a study of blood T cells in healthy people across ages. Study-wide points: The recorded TCR beta diversity per million T cells decreased in a roughly linear manner with age.

Germline CDR1 reads LNHNV; CDR2 reads YYDKDF (reference sequence). The CDR3 extends over 15 amino acids. Trimming shortened V by 1 base and J by 7 bases, and 13 bases separated the two germline ends. Through a sample-barcoded 5' primer and a J-beta primer mix, a second PCR was run for roughly 7 to 12 cycles. A template-switch adaptor containing 12 random nucleotides labeled each cDNA molecule. TCRdb re-called the 5' RACE reads through MiXCR, storing one row per CDR3 protein. Among hundreds of thousands of distinct CDR3 sequences listed, roughly 50% were seen once. For this clonotype: Its antigen is unknown.

This TCR came from a man aged 35-49 years in good health. V usage is TRBV15 and J usage is TRBJ1-4; D is unresolved. Sequencing was carried out using blood. The CDR3 reads CATSRVGSLSEKLFF. The CDR3 DNA is TGTGCCACCAGCAGAGTCGGCAGTTTAAGTGAAAAACTGTTTTTT.